The entry below gives a single TCR beta chain sequence along with its context. The junction and the germline gene differ at one end; a read error may be behind it. TCRdb reprocessed the 5' RACE reads via MiXCR and lists one record per CDR3 protein. The repertoire holds 45,000 to 60,000 distinct CDR3 sequences, with roughly 14% as singletons. This CDR3 has 13 amino acids. Germline V gene sequence: CDR1 DFQATT, CDR2 SNEGSKA (reference sequence). The sample belongs to a study of T cells of healthy individuals. This clonotype originated in a human donor in good health. The chain has TRBV20-1 and TRBJ2-1; the D gene is possibly TRBD1 (5 bases). The CDR3 is CSARQGRYTEQFF. CDR3 DNA: TGCAGTGCTAGGCAGGGAAGGTACACTGAGCAGTTCTTC.